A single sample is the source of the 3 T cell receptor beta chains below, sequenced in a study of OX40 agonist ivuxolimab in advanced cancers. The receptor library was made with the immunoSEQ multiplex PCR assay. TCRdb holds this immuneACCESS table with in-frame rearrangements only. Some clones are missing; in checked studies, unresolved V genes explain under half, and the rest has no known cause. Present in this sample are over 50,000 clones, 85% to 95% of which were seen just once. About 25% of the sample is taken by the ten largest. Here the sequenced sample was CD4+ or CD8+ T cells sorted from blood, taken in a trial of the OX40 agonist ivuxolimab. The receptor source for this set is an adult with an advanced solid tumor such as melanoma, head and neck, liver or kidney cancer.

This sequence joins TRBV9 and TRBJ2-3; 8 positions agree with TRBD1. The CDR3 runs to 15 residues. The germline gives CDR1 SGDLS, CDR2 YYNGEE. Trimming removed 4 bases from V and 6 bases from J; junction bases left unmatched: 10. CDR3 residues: CASSPDRVSSDTQYF. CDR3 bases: TGTGCCAGCAGCCCGGACAGGGTATCATCCGATACGCAGTATTTT.

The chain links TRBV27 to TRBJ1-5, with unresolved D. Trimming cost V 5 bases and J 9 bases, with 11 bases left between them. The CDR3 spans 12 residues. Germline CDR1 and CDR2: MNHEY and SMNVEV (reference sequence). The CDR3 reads CASSPSRWPQHF. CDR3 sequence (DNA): TGTGCCAGCAGTCCCAGTAGGTGGCCCCAGCATTTT.

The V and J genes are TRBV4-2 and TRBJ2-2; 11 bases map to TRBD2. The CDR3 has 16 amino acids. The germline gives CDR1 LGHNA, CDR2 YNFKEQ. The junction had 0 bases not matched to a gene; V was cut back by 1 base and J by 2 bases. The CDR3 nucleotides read TGTGCCAGCAGCCAAGGACTAGCGGGAAACACCGGGGAGCTGTTTTTT. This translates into CASSQGLAGNTGELFF.